The T cell receptor (beta chain) described here comes from a study of T cells after posttransplantation cyclophosphamide. This CDR3 has 13 amino acids. V lost 5 bases to trimming and J lost 10 bases, with 15 bases between them. Germline CDR1 SGHTA, CDR2 FQGTGA. Treatment was busulfan-fludarabine conditioning, a marrow graft, and cyclophosphamide on days +3 and +4. Findings and limits, study-wide: Donor CD8+ memory clones often dominated recipient blood repertoires at later times. TRB overlap between skin or GI tissue T cells and blood was limited. TRB clonality was highly associated with recipient CMV seropositivity and reactivation.

The repertoire was sequenced with immunoSEQ multiplex PCR; TCRdb's copy has only in-frame clones and lacks some. The sample yields about 36,000 clones, about three quarters seen once. Points on this clone: Its antigen remains unidentified.

The sequence derives from a female patient aged 40-49 years who received an allogeneic stem cell transplant from a related donor, was CMV-positive, and had no GVHD. Some T cells may have come from the graft donor. The V gene is TRBV7-3, the J gene TRBJ2-1; D is unresolved. Specimen: CD4+ T cells sorted from blood, collected around 2,000 days after a stem cell transplant with posttransplant cyclophosphamide. The CDR3 reads CASSRPGVDEQFF. In DNA, the CDR3 is TGTGCCAGCAGCCGCCCCGGAGTTGACGAGCAGTTCTTC.